These 20 T cell receptor beta chains came from one sample sequenced in a study of technical replicates of blood from several donors. Here immunoSEQ multiplex PCR was the method, and the copy in TCRdb shows in-frame clones only, minus some. The profile shows tens of thousands of clones, around 94% of them singletons. Material: T cells isolated from PBMCs. The receptors were gathered from a human donor in good health.

The rearrangement links TRBV29-1 to TRBJ1-2; TRBD1 matches 7 bases. Germline trimming cut 7 bases from V and 7 bases from J; bases unmatched to any gene: 12. This CDR3 region has 13 residues. Germline values: CDR1 SQVTM, CDR2 ANQGSEA. The CDR3 spells CSARTGVDAGYTF. In DNA form, the CDR3 reads TGCAGCGCTCGAACAGGGGTTGATGCTGGCTACACCTTC.

The V and J genes are TRBV2 and TRBJ1-5; a weak D match, TRBD1 (5 bases). Germline CDR1 SNHLY, CDR2 FYNNEI. The ends were cut back, 6 bases at V and 0 bases at J, with 12 bases in the middle. The CDR3 sequence is 15 residues long. The chain's CDR3 is CASSGPGYSNQPQHF. As DNA, the CDR3 is TGTGCCAGCAGCGGCCCAGGGTATAGCAATCAGCCCCAGCATTTT.

This clone was picked up one time. The chain is built from TRBV5-1 and TRBJ2-1, with 7 bases aligning to TRBD1. Germline CDR1 and CDR2: SGHRS and YFSETQ. With V trimmed by 1 base and J by 3 bases, 1 base remained unmatched. The CDR3 length is 14 residues. CDR3 sequence: CASSLPGGYNEQFF. In DNA, the CDR3 is TGCGCCAGCAGCTTGCCAGGGGGCTACAATGAGCAGTTCTTC. Full variable domain (missing parts from reference TRBV5-1 and TRBJ2-1): KAGVTQTPRYLIKTRGQQVTLSCSPISGHRSVSWYQQTPGQGLQFLFEYFSETQRNKGNFPGRFSGRQFSNSRSEMNVSTLELGDSALYLCASSLPGGYNEQFFGPGTRLTVL.

V gene TRBV4-1 combines with J gene TRBJ2-3, with D possibly being TRBD2 (6 bases). The germline V gene has CDR1 MGHRA and CDR2 YSYEKL. The CDR3 is 15 amino acids. V dropped 6 bases and J dropped 0 bases, with 13 bases sitting between them. CDR3 loop: CASSLSGPSTDTQYF. DNA of the CDR3: TGCGCCAGCAGTCTTAGCGGACCTAGCACAGATACGCAGTATTTT.

The chain joins TRBV7-3 to TRBJ1-1, with a possible D match to TRBD1 (6 bases). This CDR3 is built from 17 residues. V gave up 2 bases and J gave up 0 bases, with 16 bases separating them. Germline CDR1 reads SGHTA; CDR2 reads FQGTGA. The DNA for the CDR3 is TGTGCCAGCAGCTTAGTCGTGGGACAAAACATGAACACTGAAGCTTTCTTT. It translates to CASSLVVGQNMNTEAFF.

CDR3 region: CASSFIRGYTF. CDR3 DNA: TGTGCCAGCAGTTTTATCAGGGGCTACACCTTC. The rearrangement joins TRBV28 to TRBJ1-2; D is unresolved. CDR3 length: 11 amino acids. Looked up from germline, CDR1 is MDHEN and CDR2 is SYDVKM. V lost 3 bases to trimming and J lost 8 bases, with 7 bases between them.

This clone has only one observation. The chain uses TRBV7-9 and TRBJ2-1; D gene uncertain. The CDR3 runs 13 residues. V lost 4 bases and J lost 6, with 10 bases in between. Germline V CDR1 and CDR2: SEHNR, FQNEAQ (reference sequence). In DNA form, the CDR3 reads TGTGCCAGCAGCTCTACTAAGAGCAATGAGCAGTTCTTC. Protein product: CASSSTKSNEQFF.

The CDR3 bases are TGCGCCAGCAGCCAAGTCAGGGGGACCCAGTACTTC. This codes for CASSQVRGTQYF. The chain carries TRBV4-1 and TRBJ2-5; tentative D call: TRBD1 (6 bases). V was trimmed by 1 base and J by 7 bases, leaving 7 bases between them. Germline V gives CDR1 MGHRA, CDR2 YSYEKL. The CDR3 totals 12 residues.

The J gene is TRBJ2-7, the V gene TRBV4-2; TRBD1 matches 9 bases. Germline V CDR1 and CDR2: LGHNA, YNFKEQ. V was clipped by 0 bases and J by 2 bases; unmatched bases: 5. This CDR3 is built from 16 residues. The CDR3 here is CASSQDKGQGTYEQYF. DNA of the CDR3: TGTGCCAGCAGCCAAGATAAGGGACAGGGAACCTACGAGCAGTACTTC.

J is TRBJ2-7 and V is TRBV28, with TRBD2 identical over 9 bases. V shed 5 bases, J shed 0 bases, and the junction held 2 bases outside the gene matches. Germline V gene data show CDR1 as MDHEN and CDR2 as SYDVKM. The CDR3 spans 14 residues. The CDR3, as DNA: TGTGCCAGCAGTAAGACTAGCGGCTCCTACGAGCAGTACTTC. It codes for CASSKTSGSYEQYF.

The count of this clone is one. V and J are TRBV19 and TRBJ1-1; 8 bases fit TRBD1. V lost 2 bases, J lost 1 base, and 6 bases stayed unmatched. The germline CDR1 and CDR2 sequences are LNHDA and SQIVND (reference sequence). The CDR3 extends over 16 amino acids. The CDR3 is CASSIIRGQGNTEAFF. DNA for the CDR3: TGTGCCAGTAGTATAATCAGGGGGCAGGGGAACACTGAAGCTTTCTTT.

The chain joins TRBV6-5 to TRBJ2-1; D is possibly TRBD2 (6 bases). Trimming shortened V by 2 bases and J by 10 bases, and 15 bases separated the two germline ends. This CDR3 is 14 amino acids long. Germline V gene data show CDR1 as MNHEY and CDR2 as SVGAGI. CDR3 residues: CASSYLRTGGEQFF. In nucleotides, the CDR3 is TGTGCCAGCAGTTACCTAAGAACCGGAGGGGAGCAGTTCTTC.

The V and J genes are TRBV7-9 and TRBJ1-1; the D is unclear. The ends were cut back, 2 bases at V and 2 bases at J, with 15 bases in the middle. The CDR3 is 16 amino acids. CDR1 SEHNR and CDR2 FQNEAQ come from the germline V gene (reference sequence). Here the CDR3 DNA reads TGTGCCAGCAGCTTAAGAGCCAAAGGGAGCAACACTGAAGCTTTCTTT. This gives the protein CASSLRAKGSNTEAFF.

CDR3 DNA sequence: TGTGCCAGTAGTAAAGCGGGACAGGGGGACGATTCACCCCTCCACTTT. It is translated as CASSKAGQGDDSPLHF. The J gene is TRBJ1-6, the V gene TRBV19, with 11 nucleotides matching TRBD1. V lost 4 bases, J lost 8 bases, and 7 bases stayed unmatched. CDR1 is LNHDA and CDR2 is SQIVND in the germline V gene (reference sequence). The CDR3 sequence is 16 residues long.

J is TRBJ2-5 and V is TRBV29-1; TRBD1 might be the D (5 bases). The germline gives CDR1 SQVTM, CDR2 ANQGSEA. The CDR3 spans 14 residues. Trimming left V 4 bases short and J 5 bases short, with 17 bases between. Here the CDR3 DNA reads TGCAGCGTTGCGACGGACATCCTTGGCGAGACCCAGTACTTC. It specifies CSVATDILGETQYF.

This clone was recorded only once. This sequence joins TRBV2 and TRBJ2-7, with D maybe TRBD2 (6 bases). CDR3 length: 18 amino acids. The V gene's germline CDR1 is SNHLY and CDR2 FYNNEI. The germline V and J ends were trimmed by 3 bases and 0 bases, with 21 bases remaining between them. The CDR3 sequence is CASSDAPLARSSSYEQYF. The CDR3 DNA sequence: TGTGCCAGCAGTGACGCCCCTCTAGCGCGATCGAGCTCCTACGAGCAGTACTTC.

The rearrangement links TRBV5-1 to TRBJ2-7; D uncertain. Trimming pared 1 base from V and 0 bases from J, leaving 8 bases between. The germline V gene encodes CDR1 SGHRS and CDR2 YFSETQ. The CDR3 is 14 residues long. The CDR3 protein is CASSLSAGSYEQYF. CDR3 coding DNA: TGCGCCAGCAGCTTGTCGGCAGGCTCCTACGAGCAGTACTTC.

The chain uses TRBV5-4 and TRBJ2-2; D not resolved. V was trimmed by 0 bases and J by 1 base, leaving 7 bases between them. Germline values: CDR1 SGHNT, CDR2 YYREEE (reference sequence). This CDR3 region has 15 residues. The CDR3 DNA reads as TGTGCCAGCAGCTTGGTGGGCTTGAACACCGGGGAGCTGTTTTTT. It translates to CASSLVGLNTGELFF.

The genes are TRBV5-1 and TRBJ2-1; 7 nucleotides line up with TRBD2. The CDR3 sequence is 13 residues long. The junction had 3 bases not matched to a gene; V was cut back by 0 bases and J by 9 bases. Germline assignment: CDR1 SGHRS and CDR2 YFSETQ. The CDR3 bases are TGCGCCAGCAGCTTGGCCGGGGAGGGTGAGCAGTTCTTC. Encoded protein: CASSLAGEGEQFF.

The CDR3 DNA is TGTGCCAGCAGCGGGATCACAGGGGATGGCACTGAAGCTTTCTTT. Translation gives CASSGITGDGTEAFF. The V and J genes are TRBV9 and TRBJ1-1, with 7 nucleotides matching TRBD1. Germline loops: CDR1 SGDLS, CDR2 YYNGEE. The CDR3 totals 15 residues. The junction had 9 bases not matched to a gene; V was cut back by 3 bases and J by 4 bases.